This TCR beta chain was observed in a study of T-cell reconstitution after alpha-beta-depleted transplantation in children. Whole-study results and caveats: Roughly two months post-transplant, alpha-beta T cells reportedly originated from several hundred graft clones that had expanded. Surviving recipient T cells and intrathymic progenitors accounted for some patients' high TCRbeta diversity at day 60. Newly generated T cells supplied most T-cell counts and diversity one year post-transplant.

Preparation of the TCRbeta library was carried out with unique molecular identifiers. TCRdb passed the PCR reads through MiXCR, listing each CDR3 protein once. The data hold about 100,000 distinct CDR3 sequences, with approximately 8% observed a single time. CDR3 length: 14 amino acids. Germline V lookup: CDR1 SGHRS, CDR2 YFSETQ. V shed 5 bases and J shed 1 base, with 12 bases lying between them. Ten or more counts support this clonotype. Antigen: not known. The receptor was isolated from a boy aged 2-15 years with acute lymphoblastic leukemia, due to receive a stem cell transplant. The chain couples TRBV5-1 to TRBJ1-1; D gene uncertain. This specimen consisted of PBMCs, obtained before TCRalphabeta/CD19-depleted stem cell transplant. For the CDR3, the DNA is TGCGCCAGCAGGGAGGGTTTGGGGAACACTGAAGCTTTCTTT. Translated: CASREGLGNTEAFF. The full variable domain, in which reference TRBV5-1 and TRBJ1-1 provide the parts outside the CDR3, is KAGVTQTPRYLIKTRGQQVTLSCSPISGHRSVSWYQQTPGQGLQFLFEYFSETQRNKGNFPGRFSGRQFSNSRSEMNVSTLELGDSALYLCASREGLGNTEAFFGQGTRLTVV.